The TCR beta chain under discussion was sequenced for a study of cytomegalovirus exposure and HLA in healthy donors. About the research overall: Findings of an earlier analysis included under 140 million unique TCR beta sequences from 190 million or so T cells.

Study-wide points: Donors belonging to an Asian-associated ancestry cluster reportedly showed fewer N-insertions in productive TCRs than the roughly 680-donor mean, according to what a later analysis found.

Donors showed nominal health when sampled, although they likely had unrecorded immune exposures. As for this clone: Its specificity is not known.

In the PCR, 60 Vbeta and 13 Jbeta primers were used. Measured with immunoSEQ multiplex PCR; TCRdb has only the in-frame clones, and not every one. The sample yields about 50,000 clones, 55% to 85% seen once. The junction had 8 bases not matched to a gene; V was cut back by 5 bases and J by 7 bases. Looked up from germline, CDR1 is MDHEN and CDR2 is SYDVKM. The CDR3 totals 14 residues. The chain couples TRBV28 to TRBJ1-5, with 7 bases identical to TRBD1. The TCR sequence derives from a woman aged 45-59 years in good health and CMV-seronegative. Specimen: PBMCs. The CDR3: CASSKGGAGQPQHF. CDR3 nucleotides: TGTGCCAGCAGTAAAGGGGGCGCGGGGCAGCCCCAGCATTTT. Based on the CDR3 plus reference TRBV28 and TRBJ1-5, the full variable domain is DVKVTQSSRYLVKRTGEKVFLECVQDMDHENMFWYRQDPGLGLRLIYFSYDVKMKEKGDIPEGYSVSREKKERFSLILESASTNQTSMYLCASSKGGAGQPQHFGDGTRLSIL.